The sequence of this T cell receptor (beta chain) was determined in a study of cytomegalovirus exposure and HLA in healthy donors. Study information: In an earlier analysis, 95 million to 140 million unique TCR beta sequences were found from approximately 170 million T cells. The Caucasian-associated ancestry cluster contained approximately 81% of the approximately 430 genotyped donors.

As concerns this clone: The target antigen is unknown.

Both 60 Vbeta primers and 13 Jbeta primers went into the PCR. Only in-frame clones appear in the TCRdb table, and some are missing; sequencing was by immunoSEQ multiplex PCR. The sample yields around 50,000 clones, 72% seen once. Regarding the study as a whole: An assumption of roughly uniform sequencing depth across donors underlay the presence/absence analyses. Accurate predictions that matched the HLA-A and HLA-B alleles of most subjects were reportedly made from TCR beta sequences.

The germline V gene has CDR1 SGHDT and CDR2 YYEEEE. The CDR3 has 17 amino acids. After removal of 0 bases from V and 2 bases from J, the junction contained 9 bases not matched to a gene. This clonotype was sampled from a woman aged 50 to 60 in good health and CMV-seropositive. The source material was PBMCs. V is TRBV5-6 and J is TRBJ2-3; 7 nucleotides align to TRBD1. CDR3 region: CASSLGRTGSFTDTQYF. Here the CDR3 DNA reads TGTGCCAGCAGCTTGGGGAGGACAGGATCCTTCACAGATACGCAGTATTTT.